The 26 T cell receptor beta chains reported below all come from one sample, sequenced in a study of monozygotic twins with inflammatory bowel disease. From its re-call of the 5' RACE reads, TCRdb lists each CDR3 protein once, without DNA. The sample has 150,000 to 200,000 distinct CDR3 sequences; the top ten hold approximately 7%. Sequenced input: blood. These receptors originate from a human donor with ulcerative colitis or Crohn's disease, or a healthy co-twin of an affected twin (not recorded which).

The chain has TRBV20-1 and TRBJ2-5; TCRdb reports TRBD2, a call that lacks DNA to check it against. Germline V gene data show CDR1 as DFQATT and CDR2 as SNEGSKA (reference sequence). The CDR3 length is 16 residues. The CDR3 loop is CSARTIFIGEMETQYF.

This chain joins TRBV5-1 and TRBJ2-3; the TCRdb D gene call, TRBD2, has no DNA to confirm it. Germline loops: CDR1 SGHRS, CDR2 YFSETQ. The CDR3 is 15 amino acids. CDR3 in amino acids: CASSFPGLSTDTQYF.

CDR3 amino acids: CASARGGNQPQHF. V gene TRBV11-2 combines with J gene TRBJ1-5. Per the germline V gene, CDR1 is SGHAT and CDR2 is FQNNGV. The CDR3 runs to 13 residues.

The chain links TRBV27 to TRBJ1-2; the D call of TRBD1 rests on TCRdb alone, since no DNA is present to check it. Germline lookup yields CDR1 MNHEY and CDR2 SMNVEV (reference sequence). This CDR3 has 15 amino acids. Here the CDR3 reads CASSLSRPGVAGYTF.

The J gene is TRBJ2-5, the V gene TRBV7-2; TCRdb's D call of TRBD1 is untestable without DNA. From germline, CDR1 is SGHTA and CDR2 FQGNSA. There are 15 residues in the CDR3. CDR3 amino acids: CASSTPTGMQETQYF.

The rearrangement uses TRBV3-1 and TRBJ2-5; the D call of TRBD2 rests on TCRdb alone, since no DNA is present to check it. Germline V gene lookup returns CDR1 LGHDT and CDR2 YNNKEL (reference sequence). This CDR3 has 19 amino acids. The CDR3 loop reads CASSQPPGGVAELQETQYF.

The chain employs TRBV7-8 and TRBJ2-7; TCRdb's D call, TRBD1, is unchecked because there is no DNA. Germline values: CDR1 SGHVS, CDR2 FQNEAQ. There are 13 residues in the CDR3. The chain's CDR3 is CATGFGVSYEQYF.

The CDR3 region is CASSQGPGDSYEQYF. The chain joins TRBV4-2 to TRBJ2-7; absent DNA, TCRdb's TRBD1 call cannot be checked. This CDR3 contains 15 residues. Germline CDR1 and CDR2: LGHNA and YNFKEQ.

The chain links TRBV28 to TRBJ2-3; TCRdb outputs TRBD1, but without DNA this stays unchecked. Germline assignment: CDR1 MDHEN and CDR2 SYDVKM. The CDR3 covers 12 residues. The chain's CDR3 is CASSLIPRDQYF.

CDR3 amino acids: CASNQGTETQYF. The rearrangement links TRBV2 to TRBJ2-5; absent DNA, TCRdb's TRBD1 call cannot be checked. Germline lookup yields CDR1 SNHLY and CDR2 FYNNEI. The CDR3 length is 12 residues.

The gene calls are TRBV24-1 and TRBJ2-1; absent DNA, TCRdb's TRBD2 call cannot be checked. The CDR3 runs to 14 residues. Looked up from germline, CDR1 is KGHDR and CDR2 is SFDVKD. The CDR3 loop is CATSDTGLADEQFF.

The J gene is TRBJ1-1, the V gene TRBV15. The CDR3 covers 13 residues. Germline lookup yields CDR1 LNHNV and CDR2 YYDKDF (reference sequence). The CDR3 is CATSTGRNTEAFF.

V usage is TRBV29-1 and J usage is TRBJ2-5. The CDR3 has 11 residues. Germline CDR1 and CDR2: SQVTM and ANQGSEA. This CDR3 is CSVDREETQYF.

The chain combines TRBV25-1 with TRBJ1-2; TCRdb reports TRBD1, a call that lacks DNA to check it against. CDR3 length: 12 residues. CDR1 MGHDK and CDR2 SYGVNS come from the germline V gene. The CDR3 loop reads CATRGPGYGYTF.

V gene TRBV6-1 combines with J gene TRBJ2-7; TCRdb gives TRBD2 as the D gene, but with no DNA this cannot be confirmed. Germline lookup yields CDR1 MNHNS and CDR2 SASEGT. The length of the CDR3 is 16 residues. The CDR3 here is CASSRAQGINTYEQYF.

The genes are TRBV20-1 and TRBJ2-2; no DNA is available, so the TRBD2 call from TCRdb remains unchecked. This CDR3 has 14 amino acids. In germline, CDR1 is DFQATT, CDR2 SNEGSKA (reference sequence). CDR3: CSAARPAVVGELFF.

The chain employs TRBV7-9 and TRBJ1-3. Germline values: CDR1 SEHNR, CDR2 FQNEAQ (reference sequence). CDR3 length: 14 residues. The CDR3 loop is CASSLEGSGNTIYF.

The chain couples TRBV5-1 to TRBJ2-5; the D call of TRBD2 rests on TCRdb alone, since no DNA is present to check it. This CDR3 region has 17 residues. CDR1 SGHRS and CDR2 YFSETQ come from the germline V gene. The CDR3 spells CASSSRRSGGAGETQYF.

The CDR3 region is CASSPPGTGEAFF. The chain carries TRBV7-2 and TRBJ1-1; TCRdb designates TRBD1, a call that cannot be tested without DNA. Germline V gene data show CDR1 as SGHTA and CDR2 as FQGNSA. The CDR3 is made up of 13 amino acids.

The chain combines TRBV15 with TRBJ2-1. Germline V lookup: CDR1 LNHNV, CDR2 YYDKDF (reference sequence). This CDR3 spans 18 amino acids. The CDR3 sequence is CATSREGNSYSSYNEQFF. Complete variable domain (other parts from reference TRBV15 and TRBJ2-1): DAMVIQNPRYQVTQFGKPVTLSCSQTLNHNVMYWYQQKSSQAPKLLFHYYDKDFNNEADTPDNFQSRRPNTSFCFLDIRSPGLGDTAMYLCATSREGNSYSSYNEQFFGPGTRLTVL.

The chain carries TRBV5-1 and TRBJ2-6. Germline V gene data show CDR1 as SGHRS and CDR2 as YFSETQ. The CDR3 sequence is 14 residues long. The CDR3: CASTQDSGANVLTF. Together with reference TRBV5-1 and TRBJ2-6, the CDR3 gives the full variable domain: KAGVTQTPRYLIKTRGQQVTLSCSPISGHRSVSWYQQTPGQGLQFLFEYFSETQRNKGNFPGRFSGRQFSNSRSEMNVSTLELGDSALYLCASTQDSGANVLTFGAGSRLTVL.

The V gene is TRBV4-3, the J gene TRBJ1-6; TCRdb designates TRBD1, a call that cannot be tested without DNA. CDR1 and CDR2 (germline): LGHNA, YSLEER. The CDR3 loop spans 16 amino acids. The CDR3 loop is CASSQDNQGWWSPLHF.

V usage is TRBV7-2 and J usage is TRBJ2-3; TCRdb's D gene call, TRBD2, goes unchecked for lack of DNA. The CDR3 runs 15 residues. Germline lookup yields CDR1 SGHTA and CDR2 FQGNSA. CDR3: CASTRTSSLTDTQYF.

The chain's CDR3 is CASSQRSLGQGNEQFF. The V and J genes are TRBV28 and TRBJ2-1; the D gene TCRdb calls, TRBD1, cannot be checked with no DNA. Germline values: CDR1 MDHEN, CDR2 SYDVKM. CDR3 length: 16 residues.

The CDR3 sequence: CASSHRDYPLETGELFF. J is TRBJ2-2 and V is TRBV7-9; TCRdb reports TRBD2, a call that lacks DNA to check it against. CDR3 length: 17 amino acids. The germline gives CDR1 SEHNR, CDR2 FQNEAQ (reference sequence).

The rearrangement uses TRBV10-3 and TRBJ2-5. The CDR3 sequence is 13 residues long. Germline-derived CDR1 and CDR2 are ENHRY and SYGVKD. The CDR3 protein is CAISEIRGETQYF.